This T cell receptor (beta chain) was captured by sequencing in a study of T cells in Graves' hyperthyroidism and ophthalmopathy (dated by TCRdb to between 2018 and 2021). At the level of the whole study: To identify TCR V-J signatures that set the groups apart, the researchers used a discovery cohort of 90 to 100 patients, made up of about 44 with Graves' ophthalmopathy and about 60 with stable Graves' hyperthyroidism. Prospective prediction of ophthalmopathy was tested in an independent validation cohort of approximately 19 hyperthyroidism patients and 15 to 17 patients who later progressed to ophthalmopathy. The 95 to 100 discovery patients were randomly divided into training and test sets at a 7:3 ratio. In addition, the study compared T-cell repertoires in thyroid tissue and in blood from about 6 Graves' hyperthyroidism patients. After blood sampling, hyperthyroidism patients were treated with methimazole at a starting dose of 30 mg daily, and ophthalmopathy patients were treated with high-dose intravenous methylprednisolone. TCR Vbeta CDR3 sequencing of 130 to 150 peripheral blood samples (over 40 ophthalmopathy, under 80 hyperthyroidism and some 17 progressor patients) is reported in the paper. Results and caveats for the whole study, not just this receptor: Most expanded thyroid clonotypes (frequency above 0.001) were also detected in blood, suggesting blood repertoires may reflect thyroid immune responses. In validation, the model predicted progression to ophthalmopathy a median of approximately 6.6 months before onset, with roughly 70% sensitivity and 72.22% specificity. No statistical method was used to fix the sample size in advance, and group allocation was not hidden from the investigators. In cross-validation, a model built on a 13 V-J signature told ophthalmopathy apart from stable hyperthyroidism with less than 90% sensitivity and about 81% specificity, and in testing the same model reached 80%/75%.

The TCR beta CDR3 regions were amplified from RNA transcripts. For the first round of RT-PCR on the TCR CDR3, the HTBI primer set was used together with the Qiagen OneStep RT-PCR kit. The libraries were constructed in a second round of multiplex PCR and then size-selected and purified. The libraries were sequenced on an Illumina HiSeq2000 using paired-end 100 bp reads. As for the authors' bioinformatics: Raw data were processed with SOAPnuke, discarding reads with adapters, uncalled bases, mean Phred below 15, or no exact constant-primer or identifier match. COPE v1.2.5 was used to merge high-quality paired reads, and clonotypes were defined as unique nucleotide sequences. MiTCR v1.1 was used to align the clonotypes against IMGT TRBV, TRBD and TRBJ reference segments. The analysis included only V-J combinations with a frequency above 0.0001, which together covered roughly 99% of the repertoires. The TCS score was defined as the ratio of F50 (clonal expansion) to E x V (chaos), calculated using BLOSUM62-based TCRdist between CDR3 peptides within each V-J. Welch's t-statistics and random forest reduced fewer than 600 V-J features to 10 to 15, which were used in a naive Bayes classifier (R e1071). Thyroid-blood repertoire similarity was quantified with the Morisita-Horn index. Starting from the raw public reads, TCRdb applied fastp trimming at Q25, assembled clones with MiXCR and retained in-frame beta chains. Identical CDR3 protein sequences are pooled into one entry, listed with their most common genes and DNA. TCRdb, rather than the study authors, made the V and J calls. The sample table holds about 500,000 distinct CDR3 sequences, of which 40% to 55% were seen once. Of the sample, about two fifths falls within the top ten clones.

The study excluded patients with uncontrolled infections, other autoimmune diseases, pregnancy or lactation. Diagnoses were based on clinical symptoms, serum thyroxine and TRAb, thyroid ultrasound and orbital computed tomography. Trizol reagent was used to extract total RNA, and RNA quality was then checked on an Agilent 2100 Bioanalyzer. Regarding this clonotype: This receptor's antigen is unknown. One end of the junction is discordant with germline, which a read error may explain.

For CDR1 and CDR2, the germline V gene lists SGHTA and FQGNSA. There are 14 amino acids in the CDR3, from cysteine to phenylalanine inclusive. The DNA shown is the 42-base CDR3, in frame from base 1. The sample was peripheral blood or thyroid tissue (not recorded which). The V and J segments used are TRBV7-2 and TRBJ1-4; tentative D gene TRBD1, with 6 bases matching. This TCR came from an adult woman with Graves' disease, either hyperthyroidism or ophthalmopathy (not recorded which). The sequenced DNA is TGTGCCAGCAGCGGAGGGGGAACTAATGGAAAACTGTTTTTT. The translation is CASSGGGTNGKLFF. The full variable domain, with segments outside the CDR3 supplied by the reference TRBV7-2 and TRBJ1-4 proteins, appears as GAGVSQSPSNKVTEKGKDVELRCDPISGHTALYWYRQSLGQGLEFLIYFQGNSAPDKSGLPSDRFSAERTGGSVSTLTIQRTQQEDSAVYLCASSGGGTNGKLFFGSGTQLSVL.